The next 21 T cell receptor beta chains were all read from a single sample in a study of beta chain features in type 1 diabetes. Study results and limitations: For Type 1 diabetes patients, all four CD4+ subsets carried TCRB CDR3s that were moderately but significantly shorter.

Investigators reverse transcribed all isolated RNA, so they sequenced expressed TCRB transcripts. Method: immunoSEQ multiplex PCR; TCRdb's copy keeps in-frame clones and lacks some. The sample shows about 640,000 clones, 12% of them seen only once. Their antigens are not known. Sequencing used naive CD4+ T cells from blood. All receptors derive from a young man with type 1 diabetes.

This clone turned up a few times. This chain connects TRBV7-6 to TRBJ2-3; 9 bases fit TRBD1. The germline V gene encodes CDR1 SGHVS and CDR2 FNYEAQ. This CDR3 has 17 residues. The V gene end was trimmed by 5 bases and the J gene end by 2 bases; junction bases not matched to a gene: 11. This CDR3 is CASSLVGGTGTTDTQYF. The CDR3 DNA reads TGTGCCAGCAGCCTAGTAGGGGGGACAGGGACCACAGATACGCAGTATTTT.

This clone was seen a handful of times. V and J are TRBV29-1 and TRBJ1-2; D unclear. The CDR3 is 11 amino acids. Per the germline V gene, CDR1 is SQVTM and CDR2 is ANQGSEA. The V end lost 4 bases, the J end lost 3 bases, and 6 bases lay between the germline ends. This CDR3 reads CSVVKHYGYTF. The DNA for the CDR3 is TGCAGCGTTGTAAAGCACTATGGCTACACCTTC.

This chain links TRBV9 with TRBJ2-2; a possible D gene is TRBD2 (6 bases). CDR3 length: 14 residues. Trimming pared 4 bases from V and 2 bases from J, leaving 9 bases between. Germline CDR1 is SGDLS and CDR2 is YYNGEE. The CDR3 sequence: CASSPGLNTGELFF. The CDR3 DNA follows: TGTGCCAGCAGCCCTGGACTAAACACCGGGGAGCTGTTTTTT.

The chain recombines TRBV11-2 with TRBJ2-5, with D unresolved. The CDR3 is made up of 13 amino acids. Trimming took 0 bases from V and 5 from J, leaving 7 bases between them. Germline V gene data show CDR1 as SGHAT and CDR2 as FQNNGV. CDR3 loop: CASSLDIRETQYF. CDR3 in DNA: TGTGCCAGCAGCTTAGATATCAGGGAGACCCAGTACTTC.

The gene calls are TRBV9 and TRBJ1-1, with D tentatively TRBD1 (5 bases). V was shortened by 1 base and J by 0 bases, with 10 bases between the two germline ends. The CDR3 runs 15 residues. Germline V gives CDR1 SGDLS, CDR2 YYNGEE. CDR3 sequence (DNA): TGTGCCAGCAGCGTAAGTACAGGACTGAACACTGAAGCTTTCTTT. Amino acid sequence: CASSVSTGLNTEAFF.

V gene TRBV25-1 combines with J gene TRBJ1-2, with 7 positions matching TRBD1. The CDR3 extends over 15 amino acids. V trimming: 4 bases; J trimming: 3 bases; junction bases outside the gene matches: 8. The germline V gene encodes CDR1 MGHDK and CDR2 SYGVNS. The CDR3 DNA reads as TGTGCCAGCAGTGTTTTAGGGGGCTTGGACTATGGCTACACCTTC. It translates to CASSVLGGLDYGYTF.

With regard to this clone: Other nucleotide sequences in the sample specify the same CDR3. CDR3 protein: CASSYSGHYNEQFF. The CDR3, as DNA: TGTGCCAGCAGTTATTCGGGACACTACAATGAGCAGTTCTTC. This chain joins TRBV6-5 and TRBJ2-1; D is perhaps TRBD1 (6 bases). Trimming removed 3 bases at V and 3 bases at J, with 9 bases between. The germline CDR1 and CDR2 sequences are MNHEY and SVGAGI. This CDR3 spans 14 amino acids.

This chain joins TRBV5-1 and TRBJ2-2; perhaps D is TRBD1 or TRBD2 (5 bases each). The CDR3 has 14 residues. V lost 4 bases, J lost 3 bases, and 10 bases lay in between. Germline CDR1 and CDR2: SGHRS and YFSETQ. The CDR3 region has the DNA TGCGCCAGCAGCAGGGACGGCTACACCGGGGAGCTGTTTTTT. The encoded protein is CASSRDGYTGELFF.

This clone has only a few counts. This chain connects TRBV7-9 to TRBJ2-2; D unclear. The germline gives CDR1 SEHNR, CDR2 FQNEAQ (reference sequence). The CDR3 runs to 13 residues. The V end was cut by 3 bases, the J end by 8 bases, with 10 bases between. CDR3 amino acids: CASSLEKGGELFF. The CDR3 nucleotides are TGTGCCAGCAGCTTGGAGAAAGGAGGGGAGCTGTTTTTT. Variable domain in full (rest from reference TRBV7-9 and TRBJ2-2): DTGVSQNPRHKITKRGQNVTFRCDPISEHNRLYWYRQTLGQGPEFLTYFQNEAQLEKSRLLSDRFSAERPKGSFSTLEIQRTEQGDSAMYLCASSLEKGGELFFGEGSRLTVL.

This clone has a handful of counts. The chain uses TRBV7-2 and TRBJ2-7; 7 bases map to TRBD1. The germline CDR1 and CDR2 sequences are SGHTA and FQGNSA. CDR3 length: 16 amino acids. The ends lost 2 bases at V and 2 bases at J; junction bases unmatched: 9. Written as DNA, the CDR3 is TGTGCCAGCAGCTTACGGTTAGGGACAGAGACCTACGAGCAGTACTTC. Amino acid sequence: CASSLRLGTETYEQYF.

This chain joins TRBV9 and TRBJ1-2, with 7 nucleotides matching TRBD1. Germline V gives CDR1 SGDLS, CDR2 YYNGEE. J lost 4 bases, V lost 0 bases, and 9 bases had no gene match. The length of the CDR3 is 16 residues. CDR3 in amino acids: CASSVGGSAGGYGYTF. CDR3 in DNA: TGTGCCAGCAGCGTAGGAGGAAGCGCAGGGGGCTATGGCTACACCTTC.

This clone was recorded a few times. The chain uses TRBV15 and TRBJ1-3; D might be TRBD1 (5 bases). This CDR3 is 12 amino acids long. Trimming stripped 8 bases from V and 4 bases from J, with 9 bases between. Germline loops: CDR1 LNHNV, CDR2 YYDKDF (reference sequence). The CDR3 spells CATGGAGNTIYF. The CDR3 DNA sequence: TGTGCCACCGGAGGGGCAGGAAACACCATATATTTT.

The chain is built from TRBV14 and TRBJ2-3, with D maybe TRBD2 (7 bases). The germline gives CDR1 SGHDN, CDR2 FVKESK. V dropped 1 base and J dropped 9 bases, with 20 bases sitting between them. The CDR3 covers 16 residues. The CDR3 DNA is TGTGCCAGCAGCCAAGTAGGAGGGGGGGCACGGCGAACGCAGTATTTT. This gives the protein CASSQVGGGARRTQYF. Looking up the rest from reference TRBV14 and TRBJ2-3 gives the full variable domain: EAGVTQFPSHSVIEKGQTVTLRCDPISGHDNLYWYRRVMGKEIKFLLHFVKESKQDESGMPNNRFLAERTGGTYSTLKVQPAELEDSGVYFCASSQVGGGARRTQYFGPGTRLTVL.

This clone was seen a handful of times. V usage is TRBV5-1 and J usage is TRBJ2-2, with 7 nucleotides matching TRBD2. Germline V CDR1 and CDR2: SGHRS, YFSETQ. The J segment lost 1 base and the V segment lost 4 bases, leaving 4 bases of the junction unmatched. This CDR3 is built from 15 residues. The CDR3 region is CASSPTSLNTGELFF. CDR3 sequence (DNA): TGCGCCAGCAGCCCGACTAGCCTGAACACCGGGGAGCTGTTTTTT.

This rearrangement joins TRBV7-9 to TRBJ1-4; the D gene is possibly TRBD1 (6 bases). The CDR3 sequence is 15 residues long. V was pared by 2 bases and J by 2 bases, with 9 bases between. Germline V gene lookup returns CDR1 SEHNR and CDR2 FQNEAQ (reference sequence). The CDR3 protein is CASSLTGITNEKLFF. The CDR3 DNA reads TGTGCCAGCAGCTTAACAGGGATCACTAATGAAAAACTGTTTTTT.

DNA for the CDR3: TGTGCCAGCAGCGTAGGCCCAGGGACGAGGGCGGATACGCAGTATTTT. This gives the protein CASSVGPGTRADTQYF. The chain uses TRBV9 and TRBJ2-3; D is possibly TRBD1 or TRBD2 (5 bases each). Germline-derived CDR1 and CDR2 are SGDLS and YYNGEE. The length of the CDR3 is 16 residues. Deletions cut 0 bases from V and 6 bases from J, with 17 bases between.

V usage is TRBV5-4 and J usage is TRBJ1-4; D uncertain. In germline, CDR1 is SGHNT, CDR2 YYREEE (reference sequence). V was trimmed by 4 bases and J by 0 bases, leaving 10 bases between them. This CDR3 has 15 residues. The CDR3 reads CASSRAPATNEKLFF. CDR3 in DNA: TGTGCCAGCAGCCGCGCTCCTGCAACTAATGAAAAACTGTTTTTT.

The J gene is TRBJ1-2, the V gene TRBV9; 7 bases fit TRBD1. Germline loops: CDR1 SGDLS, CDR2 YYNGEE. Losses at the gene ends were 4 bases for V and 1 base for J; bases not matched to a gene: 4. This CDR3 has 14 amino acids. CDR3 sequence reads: CASSSYRGNYGYTF. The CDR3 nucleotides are TGTGCCAGCAGCTCATACAGGGGTAACTATGGCTACACCTTC. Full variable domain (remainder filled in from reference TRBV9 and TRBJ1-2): DSGVTQTPKHLITATGQRVTLRCSPRSGDLSVYWYQQSLDQGLQFLIQYYNGEERAKGNILERFSAQQFPDLHSELNLSSLELGDSALYFCASSSYRGNYGYTFGSGTRLTVV.

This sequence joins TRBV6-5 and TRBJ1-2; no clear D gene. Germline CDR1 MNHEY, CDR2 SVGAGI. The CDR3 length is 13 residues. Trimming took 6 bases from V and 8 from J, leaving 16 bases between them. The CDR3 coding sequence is TGTGCCAGCAGCTTGGGAGGGAAGAGAGGCTACACCTTC. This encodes CASSLGGKRGYTF.

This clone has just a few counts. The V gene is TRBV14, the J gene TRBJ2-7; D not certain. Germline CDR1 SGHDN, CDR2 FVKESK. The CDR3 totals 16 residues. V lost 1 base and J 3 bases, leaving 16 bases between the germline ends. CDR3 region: CASSQGEDLLIYEQYF. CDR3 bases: TGTGCCAGCAGCCAAGGAGAGGACCTCCTTATCTACGAGCAGTACTTC. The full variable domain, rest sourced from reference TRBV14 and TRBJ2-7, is EAGVTQFPSHSVIEKGQTVTLRCDPISGHDNLYWYRRVMGKEIKFLLHFVKESKQDESGMPNNRFLAERTGGTYSTLKVQPAELEDSGVYFCASSQGEDLLIYEQYFGPGTRLTVT.

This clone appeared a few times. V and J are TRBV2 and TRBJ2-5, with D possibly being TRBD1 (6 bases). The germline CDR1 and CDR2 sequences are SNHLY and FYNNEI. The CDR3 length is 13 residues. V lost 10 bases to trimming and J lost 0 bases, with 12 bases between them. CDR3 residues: CATMRGYQETQYF. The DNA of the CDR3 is TGTGCCACCATGAGGGGGTACCAAGAGACCCAGTACTTC.